This TCR beta chain was retrieved from a study of shared clonotypes between healthy human individuals. CD4+ cells were split into CD45RA+ naive and CD45RA-negative memory subsets. This clone was seen once. Its antigen is currently unknown. Whole-study results and caveats: Unshared clonotypes carried lower generation probabilities than those common to all four donors.

Data came from immunoSEQ multiplex PCR; TCRdb stores just in-frame clones and leaves some out. The sample gives a few million clones, 90% to 95% of which show up once; around 0.15% is in the top ten. The CDR3 totals 13 residues. Per the germline V gene, CDR1 is SGHNT and CDR2 is YENEEA. V lost 5 bases, J lost 6 bases, and 11 bases lay in between. The sequenced sample consisted of naive CD4+ T cells sorted from blood. Sample subset: CD45RA+ positively selected. This clonotype was obtained from a young man in good health. J is TRBJ2-1 and V is TRBV11-3; no clear D. CDR3: CASSQNGVNEQFF. Written as DNA, the CDR3 is TGTGCCAGCAGCCAGAATGGGGTCAATGAGCAGTTCTTC.